This T cell receptor (beta chain) originates from a study of shared clonotypes between healthy human individuals. Study-wide findings and caveats: Donors were few, which limited the genetic and exposure-history diversity represented. Only blood samples were collected, and tissue repertoires likely differ. Sequencing depth was expected to affect clonotype sharing among donors.

Repertoires were generated with immunoSEQ multiplex PCR, while TCRdb's copy carries only in-frame clones and drops some. The table lists approximately 530,000 clones, around 96% of them singletons. Regarding this clone: Its antigen remains unknown.

Germline CDR1 reads SSHAT; CDR2 reads FNYEAQ (reference sequence). The CDR3 is made up of 16 amino acids. V trimming: 1 base; J trimming: 4 bases; junction bases outside the gene matches: 7. Sequenced material: naive CD4+ T cells sorted from blood. Stated subset: CD45RA+ positively selected. The chain uses TRBV7-7 and TRBJ2-1; TRBD2 matches 7 bases. The sequence was obtained from a woman in her 30s in good health. The CDR3 region is CASSLEGGSRYNEQFF. The CDR3 DNA follows: TGTGCCAGCAGCTTAGAGGGAGGGAGTCGGTACAATGAGCAGTTCTTC.